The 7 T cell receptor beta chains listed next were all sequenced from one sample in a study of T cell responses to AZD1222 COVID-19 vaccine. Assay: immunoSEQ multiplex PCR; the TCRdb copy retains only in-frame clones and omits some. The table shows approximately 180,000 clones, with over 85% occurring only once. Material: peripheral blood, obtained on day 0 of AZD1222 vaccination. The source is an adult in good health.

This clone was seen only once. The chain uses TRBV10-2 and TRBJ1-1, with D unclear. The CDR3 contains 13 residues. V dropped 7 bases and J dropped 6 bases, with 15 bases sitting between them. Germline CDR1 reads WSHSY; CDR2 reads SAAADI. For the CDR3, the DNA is TGCGCCAGCACCGAATACCGCCGGTCTGAAGCTTTCTTT. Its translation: CASTEYRRSEAFF.

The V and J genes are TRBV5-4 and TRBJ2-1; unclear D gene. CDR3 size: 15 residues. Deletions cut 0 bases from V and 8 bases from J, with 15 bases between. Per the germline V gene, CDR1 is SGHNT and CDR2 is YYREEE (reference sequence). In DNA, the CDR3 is TGTGCCAGCAGCTTGGGTAGGCAGATGAGCGATGAGCAGTTCTTC. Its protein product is CASSLGRQMSDEQFF.

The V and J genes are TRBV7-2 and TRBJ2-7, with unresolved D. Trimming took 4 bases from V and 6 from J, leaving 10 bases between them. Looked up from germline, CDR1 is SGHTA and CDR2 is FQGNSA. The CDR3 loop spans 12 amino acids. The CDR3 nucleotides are TGTGCCAGCAGCTCCCGCTTGGGCGAGCAGTACTTC. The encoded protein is CASSSRLGEQYF.

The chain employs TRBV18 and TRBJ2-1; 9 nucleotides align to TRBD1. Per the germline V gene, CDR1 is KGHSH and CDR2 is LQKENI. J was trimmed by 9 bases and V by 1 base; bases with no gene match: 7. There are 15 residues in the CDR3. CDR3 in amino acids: CASSPLRDRAVEQFF. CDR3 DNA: TGTGCCAGCTCACCACTCCGGGACAGGGCAGTTGAGCAGTTCTTC.

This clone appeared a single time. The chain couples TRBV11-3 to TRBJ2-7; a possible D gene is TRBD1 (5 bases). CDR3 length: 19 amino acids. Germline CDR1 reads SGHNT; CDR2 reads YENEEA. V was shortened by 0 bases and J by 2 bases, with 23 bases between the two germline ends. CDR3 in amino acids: CASSLDGQGGNFPTYEQYF. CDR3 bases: TGTGCCAGCAGCTTAGATGGGCAGGGTGGAAACTTCCCTACCTACGAGCAGTACTTC.

The CDR3 nucleotides read TGTGCCAGCAGCGGTGGGTTGGAAGGCGGGGAGCTGTTTTTT. It specifies CASSGGLEGGELFF. The V and J genes are TRBV2 and TRBJ2-2; no clear D. The CDR3 sequence is 14 residues long. The V end lost 6 bases, the J end lost 7 bases, and 15 bases lay between the germline ends. Per the germline V gene, CDR1 is SNHLY and CDR2 is FYNNEI.

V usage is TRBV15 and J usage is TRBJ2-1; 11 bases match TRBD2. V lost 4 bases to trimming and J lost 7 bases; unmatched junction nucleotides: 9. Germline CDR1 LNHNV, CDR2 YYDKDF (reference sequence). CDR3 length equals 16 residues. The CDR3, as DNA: TGTGCCACCAGCACCACACTAGCGGGAGTTGGTAATGAGCAGTTCTTC. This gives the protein CATSTTLAGVGNEQFF. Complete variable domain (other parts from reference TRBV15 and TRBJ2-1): DAMVIQNPRYQVTQFGKPVTLSCSQTLNHNVMYWYQQKSSQAPKLLFHYYDKDFNNEADTPDNFQSRRPNTSFCFLDIRSPGLGDTAMYLCATSTTLAGVGNEQFFGPGTRLTVL.